The sequence of this T cell receptor beta chain was determined in a study of blood T cells in healthy people across ages. General study points: TCR beta diversity per million T cells fell roughly linearly with age.

A second PCR of 7 to 11 cycles used a sample-barcoded 5' primer and a J-beta primer mix. A single record per CDR3 protein comes from TCRdb applying MiXCR to the 5' RACE reads. Altogether 1.8 million or so distinct CDR3 sequences are present, about 39% being singletons, with the ten largest covering more than 20%. This clonotype was found a few times. The antigen is not known. The germline V and J ends were trimmed by 5 bases and 8 bases, with 16 bases remaining between them. Germline CDR1 and CDR2: SNHLY and FYNNEI. The CDR3 is made up of 14 amino acids. The chain is built from TRBV2 and TRBJ2-4, with D possibly TRBD2 on 5 matching bases. The material sequenced was blood. The source of this sequence is a human donor in good health. The CDR3 region is CASSQNGPGDIQYF. The DNA for the CDR3 is TGTGCCAGCAGTCAAAATGGGCCCGGGGACATTCAGTACTTC.